These T cell receptor beta chains were read from a single sample in a study of T cells after yellow fever vaccination. Via MiXCR, TCRdb re-called the 5' RACE reads, giving one row per CDR3 protein. The sample has approximately 350,000 distinct CDR3 sequences; roughly 10% are singletons. Sequencing used PBMCs, obtained on the day of the first yellow fever vaccination. These receptors originate from a young man who received the YFV17D yellow fever vaccine. Each CDR3 is given with its conserved first and last residue. A D gene is named only where the DNA matches it firmly. Size values are once, few and many counts, or a class for expanded clones, and some rows have none.

few	TRBV12-3/TRBV12-4	13	TRBJ1-1	NA	CASRGGEGTEAFF	TGTGCCAGCCGGGGGGGAGAGGGCACTGAAGCTTTCTTT
few	TRBV6-1	16	TRBJ2-2	NA	CASTLPGRGRSGELFF	TGTGCCAGCACCCTCCCGGGGAGGGGGCGGTCCGGGGAGCTGTTTTTT
NA	TRBV7-3	14	TRBJ2-2	NA	CASSPRHPTGELFF	TGTGCCAGCAGCCCTCGACATCCCACCGGGGAGCTGTTTTTT
NA	TRBV2	13	TRBJ2-1	NA	CASRETVNIEQFF	TGTGCCAGCAGAGAGACAGTTAACATTGAGCAGTTCTTC
NA	TRBV12-3/TRBV12-4	14	TRBJ2-3	NA	CASSFREGTDTQYF	TGTGCCAGCAGTTTCAGGGAAGGCACAGATACGCAGTATTTT
NA	TRBV6-2/TRBV6-3	13	TRBJ1-5	TRBD1	CASADRGNQPQHF	TGTGCCAGCGCGGACAGGGGCAATCAGCCCCAGCATTTT
many	TRBV23-1	13	TRBJ2-6	NA	CASRQGGANVLTF	TGCGCCAGCAGACAGGGTGGGGCCAACGTCCTGACTTTC
NA	TRBV14	17	TRBJ1-2	NA	CASSQEIRSGVIYGYTF	TGTGCCAGCAGCCAAGAAATTAGATCCGGGGTTATCTATGGCTACACCTTC
few	TRBV20-1	16	TRBJ2-1	TRBD2	CSASSPSSGPYNEQFF	TGCAGTGCTAGTTCTCCTTCTAGCGGTCCCTACAATGAGCAGTTCTTC
NA	TRBV6-1	15	TRBJ2-1	TRBD2	CASSEVRDYNNEQFF	TGTGCCAGCAGCGAGGTCCGGGACTACAACAATGAGCAGTTCTTC